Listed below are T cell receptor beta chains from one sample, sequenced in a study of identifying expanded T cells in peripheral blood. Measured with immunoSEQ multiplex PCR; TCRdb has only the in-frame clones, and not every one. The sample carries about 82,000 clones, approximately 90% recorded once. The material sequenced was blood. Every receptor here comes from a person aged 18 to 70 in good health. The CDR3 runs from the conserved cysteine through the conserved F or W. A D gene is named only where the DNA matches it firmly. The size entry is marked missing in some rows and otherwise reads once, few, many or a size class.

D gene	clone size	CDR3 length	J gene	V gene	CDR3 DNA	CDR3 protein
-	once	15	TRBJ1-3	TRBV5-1	TGCGCCAGCAGCTCCGGGGGGGGAGCTGGAAACACCATATATTTT	CASSSGGGAGNTIYF
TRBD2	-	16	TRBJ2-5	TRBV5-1	TGCGCCAGCAGCTTGTTGGTAGCGGGAGGGCCAGAGACCCAGTACTTC	CASSLLVAGGPETQYF
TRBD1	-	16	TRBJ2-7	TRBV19	TGTGCCAGTAGTACCTGGGGGACAGGGGGCAGGTACGAGCAGTACTTC	CASSTWGTGGRYEQYF
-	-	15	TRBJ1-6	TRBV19	TGTGCCAGTACCAACAGTCCGGGATCTAATTCACCCCTCCACTTT	CASTNSPGSNSPLHF
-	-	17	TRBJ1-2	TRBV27	TGTGCCAGCAGTTTATCACCGGCAGCTGTACCGATCTATGGCTACACCTTC	CASSLSPAAVPIYGYTF
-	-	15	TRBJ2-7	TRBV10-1	TGCGCCAGCAGTGAGTCTTTGGGGAGCCCCTACGAGCAGTACTTC	CASSESLGSPYEQYF
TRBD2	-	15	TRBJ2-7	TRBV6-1	TGTGCCAGCAACATTCTAGCGGGGGGAGCTTACGAGCAGTACTTC	CASNILAGGAYEQYF
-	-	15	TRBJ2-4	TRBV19	TGTGCCAGTAGGGGAGGTGGGGCTTCCAAAAACATTCAGTACTTC	CASRGGGASKNIQYF
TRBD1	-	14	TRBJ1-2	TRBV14	TGTGCCAGCAGTCTCGCGACAGGGCTGGGCGGCTACACCTTC	CASSLATGLGGYTF
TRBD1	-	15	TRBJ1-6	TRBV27	TGTGCCAGCAGTACGAAGACAGGGGCTCCTTCACCCCTCCACTTT	CASSTKTGAPSPLHF
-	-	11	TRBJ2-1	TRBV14	TGTGCCAGCAGCCAAGAGGACACGGAGTTCTTC	CASSQEDTEFF
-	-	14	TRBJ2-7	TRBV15	TGTGCCACCAGCCCAGGGGCCATGGGGGACGAGCAGTACTTC	CATSPGAMGDEQYF
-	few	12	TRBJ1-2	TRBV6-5	TGTGCCGCAGGGCCAGGGGACTATGGCTACACCTTC	CAAGPGDYGYTF
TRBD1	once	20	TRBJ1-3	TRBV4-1	TGCGCCAGCAGCCAAGATCTATTAGGGACAGGGAATAGAGTTGGAAACACCATATATTTT	CASSQDLLGTGNRVGNTIYF
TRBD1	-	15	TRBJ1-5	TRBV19	TGTGCCAGTAGTCGGGACAGGGGAAGAAATCAGCCCCAGCATTTT	CASSRDRGRNQPQHF
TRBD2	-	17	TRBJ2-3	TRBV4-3	TGCGCCAGCAGCCTGGGACTAGGTAATCTCGGCACAGATACGCAGTATTTT	CASSLGLGNLGTDTQYF
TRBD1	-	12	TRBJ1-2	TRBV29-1	TGCAGCGTCCGACAGGGCACTTATGGCTACACCTTC	CSVRQGTYGYTF
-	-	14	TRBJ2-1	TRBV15	TGTGCCACCAGCAGAGATCTCATTAACAATGAGCAGTTCTTC	CATSRDLINNEQFF
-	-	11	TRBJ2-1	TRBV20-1	TGCAGTGCTAGGGAGTTGGGTGAGCAGTTCTTC	CSARELGEQFF
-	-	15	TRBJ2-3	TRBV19	TGTGCCAGTAGTGATAGCGGGTTAGGGGGAGATACGCAGTATTTT	CASSDSGLGGDTQYF